This T cell receptor (beta chain) was recovered during a study of shared clonotypes between healthy human individuals. Study-level results: Generation probabilities of non-shared clonotypes were lower (relative to those shared by all four donors). Of the naive CD4 clonotypes, roughly 5% were shared across a handful of donors.

The table came from immunoSEQ multiplex PCR; TCRdb's copy has only in-frame clones and leaves some out. The sample shows 150,000 to 200,000 clones, approximately 95% of them seen only once. Germline CDR1 LNHDA, CDR2 SQIVND (reference sequence). V lost 3 bases to trimming and J lost 7 bases; unmatched junction nucleotides: 6. This CDR3 has 14 residues. Concerning this clone: What it binds is not known.

The donors were adults (healthy and HIV-negative) with no recent acute infections or vaccinations. Naive CD4+ cells were CD45RA-selected; the remaining cells were memory. V and J are TRBV19 and TRBJ1-2, with TRBD1 identical over 9 bases. The sequenced sample consisted of naive CD4+ T cells sorted from blood. Subset here: CD45RA+ positively selected. The source is a woman aged 30 to 39 in good health. Here the CDR3 DNA reads TGTGCCAGTAGTATTACCCGGGACAGGGCTGGCTACACCTTC. Protein sequence: CASSITRDRAGYTF.